What follows are 20 T cell receptor beta chains derived from one specimen sequenced in a study of T cells in tuberculosis. Data came from immunoSEQ multiplex PCR; TCRdb stores just in-frame clones and leaves some out. Of 28,000 or so clones in the sample, around 90% were seen once. Sequenced material: PBMCs. Receptors originate from a donor aged 10 to 29 with latent tuberculosis or without tuberculosis infection.

As for this clone: The junction and the germline gene differ at one end; a read error may be behind it. The chain is built from TRBV10-3 and TRBJ2-7; D is uncertain. This CDR3 has 12 amino acids. Germline V gene lookup returns CDR1 ENHRY and CDR2 SYGVKD. The CDR3 DNA follows: TGTGCCATCAGTGGGGCCTCCGACGAGCAGTACTTC. It is translated as CAISGASDEQYF.

This clone occurred a few times. The chain has TRBV6-1 and TRBJ1-2; D uncertain. Trimming stripped 5 bases from V and 4 bases from J, with 11 bases between. Germline values: CDR1 MNHNS, CDR2 SASEGT. CDR3 size: 13 residues. CDR3 DNA sequence: TGTGCCAGCAGTCCACTGTCGGGCTATGGCTACACCTTC. Its translation is CASSPLSGYGYTF.

This chain joins TRBV6-5 and TRBJ2-2, with D unclear. Germline CDR1 and CDR2: MNHEY and SVGAGI. The CDR3 is 14 residues long. V was trimmed by 0 bases and J by 3 bases, leaving 5 bases between them. CDR3 bases: TGTGCCAGCAGTTACTCAGCGTACACCGGGGAGCTGTTTTTT. Amino acid sequence: CASSYSAYTGELFF.

This rearrangement joins TRBV7-6 to TRBJ2-5; TRBD2 is a possible D gene (6 bases). The germline V gene has CDR1 SGHVS and CDR2 FNYEAQ. V lost 1 base to trimming and J lost 5 bases, with 11 bases between them. The CDR3 has 14 amino acids. The chain's CDR3 is CASSLGGAGETQYF. The CDR3 nucleotides are TGTGCCAGCAGCTTAGGCGGGGCTGGGGAGACCCAGTACTTC.

The chain is built from TRBV6-1 and TRBJ1-5; D is possibly TRBD1 (6 bases). This CDR3 has 15 amino acids. The germline gives CDR1 MNHNS, CDR2 SASEGT. Trimming shortened V by 4 bases and J by 2 bases, and 12 bases separated the two germline ends. CDR3 in amino acids: CASSVVQGGNQPQHF. The CDR3 DNA follows: TGTGCCAGCAGTGTAGTACAGGGTGGCAATCAGCCCCAGCATTTT.

J is TRBJ2-7 and V is TRBV29-1; TRBD2 aligns across 10 bases. The CDR3 extends over 15 amino acids. The V segment lost 6 bases and the J segment 2 bases; nucleotides outside the gene matches: 10. Germline values: CDR1 SQVTM, CDR2 ANQGSEA. The CDR3 loop reads CSVLSSGGEPYEQYF. In DNA form, the CDR3 reads TGCAGCGTCCTTTCCAGCGGGGGGGAGCCCTACGAGCAGTACTTC.

V is TRBV2 and J is TRBJ1-4, with D possibly matching TRBD1 (6 bases). Germline CDR1 reads SNHLY; CDR2 reads FYNNEI. CDR3 size: 12 residues. The V and J ends lost 6 bases and 6 bases respectively, with 8 bases between them. CDR3 nucleotides: TGTGCCAGCAGAAACAGGGATGAAAAACTGTTTTTT. Translated, it gives CASRNRDEKLFF.

The rearrangement joins TRBV25-1 to TRBJ2-3; possible D gene TRBD2, 6 bases. Trimming took 8 bases from V and 2 from J, leaving 20 bases between them. This CDR3 contains 16 residues. Germline CDR1 and CDR2: MGHDK and SYGVNS. This chain's CDR3 is CASQDTGTRYTDTQYF. The CDR3 nucleotides read TGTGCCAGCCAAGATACCGGGACTCGGTACACAGATACGCAGTATTTT.

CDR3 nucleotide sequence: TGCGCCAGCATGGCCCCATACAATGAGCAGTTCTTC. Its translation is CASMAPYNEQFF. V gene TRBV5-1 combines with J gene TRBJ2-1; no reliable D call. The CDR3 extends over 12 amino acids. The V end lost 6 bases, the J end lost 4 bases, and 8 bases lay between the germline ends. Germline loops: CDR1 SGHRS, CDR2 YFSETQ.

J is TRBJ2-7 and V is TRBV7-8; no firm D call. V was cut by 4 bases and J by 3 bases, with 7 bases left in between. The CDR3 has 12 amino acids. The V gene's germline CDR1 is SGHVS and CDR2 FQNEAQ. The CDR3 region is CASSSVVYEQYF. CDR3 DNA sequence: TGTGCCAGCAGCTCGGTGGTCTACGAGCAGTACTTC.

The DNA for the CDR3 is TGTGCCAGCAGAAAAGGGACAGGGGTCATGAACACTGAAGCTTTCTTT. This sequence encodes CASRKGTGVMNTEAFF. The chain links TRBV28 to TRBJ1-1, with 10 bases lining up with TRBD1. The ends lost 6 bases at V and 0 bases at J; junction bases unmatched: 7. This CDR3 region has 16 residues. Germline V CDR1 and CDR2: MDHEN, SYDVKM.

V and J are TRBV5-1 and TRBJ2-1; tentatively, D is TRBD1 (5 bases). CDR1 is SGHRS, CDR2 YFSETQ, per germline. The germline V and J ends were trimmed by 0 bases and 5 bases, with 12 bases remaining between them. The CDR3 runs to 15 residues. CDR3 region: CASSLADTPDNEQFF. Written as DNA, the CDR3 is TGCGCCAGCAGCTTGGCGGACACTCCTGACAATGAGCAGTTCTTC.

This chain joins TRBV6-4 and TRBJ2-2; TRBD2 aligns across 7 bases. CDR1 MRHNA and CDR2 SNTAGT come from the germline V gene. Trimming took 0 bases from V and 6 from J; bases not matched to a gene: 1. The CDR3 has 14 residues. This CDR3 is CASSDSAGAGELFF. CDR3 bases: TGTGCCAGCAGTGACTCGGCGGGGGCCGGGGAGCTGTTTTTT.

The V gene is TRBV25-1, the J gene TRBJ1-1; D call uncertain. The CDR3 runs to 13 residues. V dropped 8 bases and J dropped 1 base, with 11 bases sitting between them. Germline V CDR1 and CDR2: MGHDK, SYGVNS. Here the CDR3 DNA reads TGTGCCAGCGGGCTCCAGACGAACACTGAAGCTTTCTTT. Protein sequence: CASGLQTNTEAFF.

The V call is TRBV6-4, the J call TRBJ1-1; no clear D gene. CDR1 MRHNA and CDR2 SNTAGT come from the germline V gene. This CDR3 spans 13 amino acids. With 6 bases removed from V and 0 bases from J, the gap between germline ends came to 8 bases. CDR3 coding DNA: TGTGCCAGCAGCTTTACAGTGAACACTGAAGCTTTCTTT. It translates to CASSFTVNTEAFF.

The V gene is TRBV11-2, the J gene TRBJ2-7; 7 bases map to TRBD1. CDR1 is SGHAT, CDR2 FQNNGV, per germline. V lost 10 bases to trimming and J lost 5 bases; unmatched junction nucleotides: 8. This CDR3 contains 12 residues. The CDR3 DNA follows: TGTGCCACTGGGGGTACAGGGGACGAGCAGTACTTC. Encoded protein: CATGGTGDEQYF.

As regards this clone: The sample carries other DNA sequences with the same CDR3. V gene TRBV5-1 combines with J gene TRBJ1-3; D is possibly TRBD1 (5 bases). In germline, CDR1 is SGHRS, CDR2 YFSETQ. The CDR3 extends over 14 amino acids. The V and J ends lost 0 bases and 1 base respectively, with 5 bases between them. CDR3: CASSLAGSGNTIYF. In DNA, the CDR3 is TGCGCCAGCAGCTTGGCAGGGTCTGGAAACACCATATATTTT.

The rearrangement uses TRBV19 and TRBJ1-6, with TRBD1 matching 7 bases. Germline-derived CDR1 and CDR2 are LNHDA and SQIVND (reference sequence). The CDR3 is 16 amino acids. The J segment lost 5 bases and the V segment lost 5 bases, leaving 9 bases of the junction unmatched. The CDR3 region is CASSGGPGQNNSPLHF. CDR3 coding DNA: TGTGCCAGTAGTGGGGGCCCGGGACAGAATAATTCACCCCTCCACTTT.

In this sample, this clone turned up once. This chain joins TRBV10-3 and TRBJ1-6, with D perhaps TRBD1 (6 bases). The CDR3 extends over 16 amino acids. Between the trimmed V and J ends, which lost 0 bases and 1 base, there was a span of 7 bases. CDR1 is ENHRY, CDR2 SYGVKD, per germline. Here the CDR3 reads CAISESQGSYNSPLHF. The DNA of the CDR3 is TGTGCCATCAGTGAGTCTCAGGGGTCCTATAATTCACCCCTCCACTTT.

The J gene is TRBJ1-2, the V gene TRBV28, with D possibly being TRBD1 (6 bases). The germline V and J ends were trimmed by 5 bases and 7 bases, with 20 bases remaining between them. Looked up from germline, CDR1 is MDHEN and CDR2 is SYDVKM. CDR3 size: 15 residues. The CDR3 region has the DNA TGTGCCAGCAGTGACGGACAGAGGGGATGGAGTGGCTACACCTTC. Residues: CASSDGQRGWSGYTF.